One sample yielded the 21 T cell receptor beta chains listed below, sequenced in a study of blood T cell repertoires in COVID-19. Libraries were prepared by immunoSEQ multiplex PCR; TCRdb keeps only in-frame clonotypes and omits some of them. The table has about 58,000 clones, 77% seen once. Sample: peripheral blood. The receptors were gathered from a human donor in a cohort sampled during active COVID-19.

V is TRBV6-2 or TRBV6-3 and J is TRBJ2-7; TRBD2 aligns across 8 bases. Germline lookup yields CDR1 MNHEY and CDR2 SVGEGT. CDR3 length equals 14 residues. The trim removed 5 bases at V and 1 base at J, leaving 4 bases unmatched. CDR3 sequence (DNA): TGTGCCAGCAGTCGAGCGGGAGAGTCCTACGAGCAGTACTTC. This gives the protein CASSRAGESYEQYF.

The rearrangement uses TRBV18 and TRBJ2-7; D possibly corresponds to TRBD2 (5 bases). CDR3 length equals 14 residues. Germline V gene sequence: CDR1 KGHSH, CDR2 LQKENI. Trimming took 3 bases from V and 0 from J, leaving 9 bases between them. The CDR3 DNA sequence: TGTGCCAGCTCACCGCAAGCGGTCTCCTACGAGCAGTACTTC. Translating it yields CASSPQAVSYEQYF.

The chain has TRBV18 and TRBJ2-1; the match to TRBD2 covers 7 bases. Trimming at V came to 5 bases and at J to 4 bases, leaving 8 bases not matched to a gene. The CDR3 spans 15 residues. The germline V gene has CDR1 KGHSH and CDR2 LQKENI. CDR3 region: CASSALGGGYNEQFF. CDR3 DNA: TGTGCCAGCTCAGCCCTTGGCGGGGGTTACAATGAGCAGTTCTTC.

The chain has TRBV7-9 and TRBJ2-3, with unresolved D. The CDR3 length is 15 residues. The germline V gene encodes CDR1 SEHNR and CDR2 FQNEAQ (reference sequence). The ends were cut back, 3 bases at V and 0 bases at J, with 10 bases in the middle. CDR3 sequence (DNA): TGTGCCAGCAGCTTGGTAGCCCTGAGCACAGATACGCAGTATTTT. Translation gives CASSLVALSTDTQYF.

The chain couples TRBV2 to TRBJ1-5, with D perhaps matching TRBD1 (5 bases). Per the germline V gene, CDR1 is SNHLY and CDR2 is FYNNEI. The CDR3 has 15 amino acids. The V end was cut by 4 bases, the J end by 0 bases, with 10 bases between. The CDR3 loop is CASSAIQGSNQPQHF. The CDR3 DNA reads TGTGCCAGCAGTGCTATCCAGGGTAGCAATCAGCCCCAGCATTTT.

CDR3: CASSRDRGSNTGELFF. In DNA form, the CDR3 reads TGTGCCAGCAGCCGGGACAGGGGCAGCAACACCGGGGAGCTGTTTTTT. The V and J genes are TRBV2 and TRBJ2-2; 10 nucleotides match TRBD1. This CDR3 is 16 amino acids long. V lost 6 bases, J lost 2 bases, and 6 bases stayed unmatched. Germline V CDR1 and CDR2: SNHLY, FYNNEI.

V and J are TRBV19 and TRBJ2-5; TRBD2 agrees at 8 bases. The CDR3 runs 15 residues. The V and J ends lost 2 bases and 5 bases, in that order; junction bases with no gene match: 7. Germline V lookup: CDR1 LNHDA, CDR2 SQIVND (reference sequence). CDR3: CASSISGTSTETQYF. The CDR3 DNA reads as TGTGCCAGTAGTATATCAGGGACTAGTACCGAGACCCAGTACTTC.

This chain joins TRBV5-1 and TRBJ2-1; 8 bases are a match to TRBD2. J gave up 5 bases and V 3 bases, and 10 bases lay outside the gene matches. The CDR3 runs 16 residues. From germline, CDR1 is SGHRS and CDR2 YFSETQ. CDR3 coding DNA: TGCGCCAGCAGCTGGCGTGCTAGCGGGCCTAACAATGAGCAGTTCTTC. Amino acids: CASSWRASGPNNEQFF.

This chain connects TRBV4-2 to TRBJ1-2; possibly TRBD1 for D (5 bases). The germline CDR1 and CDR2 sequences are LGHNA and YNFKEQ. The CDR3 loop spans 12 amino acids. Between the trimmed V and J ends, which lost 4 bases and 7 bases, there was a span of 10 bases. CDR3 in amino acids: CASSPQTGGYTF. CDR3 in DNA: TGTGCCAGCAGCCCCCAAACAGGTGGCTACACCTTC.

CDR3 region: CASSPGTSGSNEQFF. CDR3 bases: TGCGCCAGCAGCCCCGGGACTAGCGGGAGCAATGAGCAGTTCTTC. The rearrangement joins TRBV5-1 to TRBJ2-1, with 14 positions matching TRBD2. Trimming took 4 bases from V and 6 from J; bases not matched to a gene: 3. The length of the CDR3 is 15 residues. Germline loops: CDR1 SGHRS, CDR2 YFSETQ.

The rearrangement uses TRBV11-2 and TRBJ1-1; 10 nucleotides agree with TRBD1. With V trimmed by 4 bases and J by 6 bases, 5 bases remained unmatched. Germline assignment: CDR1 SGHAT and CDR2 FQNNGV. The CDR3 spans 14 residues. The DNA of the CDR3 is TGTGCCAGCAGCTCGGGACAGGGGATCGCTGAAGCTTTCTTT. The encoded protein is CASSSGQGIAEAFF. Complete variable domain (other parts from reference TRBV11-2 and TRBJ1-1): EAGVAQSPRYKIIEKRQSVAFWCNPISGHATLYWYQQILGQGPKLLIQFQNNGVVDDSQLPKDRFSAERLKGVDSTLKIQPAKLEDSAVYLCASSSGQGIAEAFFGQGTRLTVV.

This clone appeared a few times. The CDR3 here is CASSLEITYMNTEAFF. In DNA form, the CDR3 reads TGCGCCAGCAGCTTGGAAATAACATACATGAACACTGAAGCTTTCTTT. The chain couples TRBV5-1 to TRBJ1-1; D ambiguous. The CDR3 has 16 residues. Germline assignment: CDR1 SGHRS and CDR2 YFSETQ. V was trimmed by 0 bases and J by 0 bases, leaving 12 bases between them.

V and J are TRBV4-2 and TRBJ2-3, with D maybe TRBD1 (6 bases). In germline, CDR1 is LGHNA, CDR2 YNFKEQ. V dropped 4 bases and J dropped 10 bases, with 18 bases sitting between them. The CDR3 covers 14 residues. The CDR3 nucleotides read TGTGCCAGCAGCCCCTCCTTGGGGGACAATCCGCAGTATTTT. It is translated as CASSPSLGDNPQYF.

In this sample, this clone turned up once. V gene TRBV19 combines with J gene TRBJ2-1; D uncertain. Germline-derived CDR1 and CDR2 are LNHDA and SQIVND (reference sequence). V was trimmed by 3 bases and J by 9 bases, leaving 12 bases between them. The CDR3 consists of 13 residues. CDR3 sequence: CASSMLASGEQFF. The CDR3 bases are TGTGCCAGTAGTATGTTGGCCTCTGGTGAGCAGTTCTTC.

V gene TRBV5-1 combines with J gene TRBJ1-6; 9 bases map to TRBD1. There are 14 residues in the CDR3. Germline V gene data show CDR1 as SGHRS and CDR2 as YFSETQ. Losses at the gene ends were 0 bases for V and 8 bases for J; bases not matched to a gene: 0. CDR3 in amino acids: CASSLGQGDSPLHF. The CDR3 nucleotides read TGCGCCAGCAGCTTGGGACAGGGGGATTCACCCCTCCACTTT.

The J gene is TRBJ2-2, the V gene TRBV6-4; 7 nucleotides align to TRBD2. Germline V CDR1 and CDR2: MRHNA, SNTAGT. The ends lost 6 bases at V and 6 bases at J; junction bases unmatched: 10. The CDR3 extends over 15 amino acids. The CDR3 sequence is CASSPLGGGAGELFF. CDR3 nucleotide sequence: TGTGCCAGCAGCCCCCTTGGCGGGGGAGCCGGGGAGCTGTTTTTT.

The chain recombines TRBV9 with TRBJ2-1; D is unclear. Germline lookup yields CDR1 SGDLS and CDR2 YYNGEE. The CDR3 spans 12 residues. V shed 4 bases and J shed 8 bases, with 10 bases lying between them. CDR3 protein: CASSPGNHEQFF. In nucleotides, the CDR3 is TGTGCCAGCAGCCCGGGTAACCATGAGCAGTTCTTC.

This chain uses TRBV10-1 with TRBJ1-2; D call uncertain. This CDR3 has 13 amino acids. Looked up from germline, CDR1 is WNHNN and CDR2 is SYGVQD (reference sequence). V was pared by 3 bases and J by 2 bases, with 7 bases between. CDR3 DNA: TGCGCCAGCAGTGAAAGCAGGAACTATGGCTACACCTTC. Translation gives CASSESRNYGYTF.

V and J are TRBV5-6 and TRBJ2-1, with 9 bases that match TRBD1. Germline loops: CDR1 SGHDT, CDR2 YYEEEE. This CDR3 spans 14 amino acids. The V and J ends lost 2 bases and 9 bases, in that order; junction bases with no gene match: 6. This CDR3 is CASSLQGASGEQFF. For the CDR3, the DNA is TGTGCCAGCAGCTTACAGGGGGCAAGTGGTGAGCAGTTCTTC.

V and J are TRBV16 and TRBJ1-5; 8 bases fit TRBD1. Germline values: CDR1 KGHSY, CDR2 FQNENV. The CDR3 totals 16 residues. V shed 0 bases, J shed 5 bases, and the junction held 6 bases outside the gene matches. The CDR3 reads CASSQSRAGGDQPQHF. CDR3 DNA sequence: TGTGCCAGCAGCCAATCCCGGGCAGGGGGCGATCAGCCCCAGCATTTT.

This CDR3 is CASSVRQGGLGTEAFF. CDR3 DNA: TGTGCCAGCAGCGTTAGACAGGGAGGATTGGGGACTGAAGCTTTCTTT. V is TRBV11-2 and J is TRBJ1-1, with 7 positions matching TRBD1. The J segment lost 5 bases and the V segment lost 5 bases, leaving 14 bases of the junction unmatched. This CDR3 comprises 16 residues. Germline CDR1 SGHAT, CDR2 FQNNGV.